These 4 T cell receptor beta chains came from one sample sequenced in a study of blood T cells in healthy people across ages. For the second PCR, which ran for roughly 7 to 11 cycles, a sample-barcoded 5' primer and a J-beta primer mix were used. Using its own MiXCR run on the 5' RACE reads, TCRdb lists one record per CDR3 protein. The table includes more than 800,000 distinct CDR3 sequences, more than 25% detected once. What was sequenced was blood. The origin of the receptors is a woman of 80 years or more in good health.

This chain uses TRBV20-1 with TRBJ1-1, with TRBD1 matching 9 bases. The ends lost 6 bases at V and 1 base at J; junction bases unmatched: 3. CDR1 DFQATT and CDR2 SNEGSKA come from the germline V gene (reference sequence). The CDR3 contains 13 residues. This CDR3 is CSARDRENTEAFF. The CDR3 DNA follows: TGCAGTGCCCGGGACAGGGAGAACACTGAAGCTTTCTTT.

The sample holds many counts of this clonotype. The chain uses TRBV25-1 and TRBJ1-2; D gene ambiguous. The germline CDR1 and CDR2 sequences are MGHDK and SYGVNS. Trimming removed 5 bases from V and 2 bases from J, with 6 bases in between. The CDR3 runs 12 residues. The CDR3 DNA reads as TGTGCCAGCAGTTGGCAGAACTATGGCTACACCTTC. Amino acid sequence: CASSWQNYGYTF.

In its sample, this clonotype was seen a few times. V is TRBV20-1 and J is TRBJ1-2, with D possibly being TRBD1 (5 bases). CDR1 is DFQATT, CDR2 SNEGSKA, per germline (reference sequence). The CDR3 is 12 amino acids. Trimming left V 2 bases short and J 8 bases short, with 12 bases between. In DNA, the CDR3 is TGCAGTGCTAGACACTCCGGGGACGGCTACACCTTC. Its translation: CSARHSGDGYTF.

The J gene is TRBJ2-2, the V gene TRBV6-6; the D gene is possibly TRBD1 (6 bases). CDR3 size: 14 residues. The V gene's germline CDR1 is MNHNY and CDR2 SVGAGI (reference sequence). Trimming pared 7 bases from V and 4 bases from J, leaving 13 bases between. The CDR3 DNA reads TGTGCCAGCATCTGGGACATACGCACCGGGGAGCTGTTTTTT. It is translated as CASIWDIRTGELFF.